A single sample is the source of the 7 T cell receptor beta chains below, sequenced in a study of blood T cells in healthy people across ages. Then a second PCR, running roughly 7 to 11 cycles, was carried out with a sample-barcoded 5' primer and a J-beta primer mix. TCRdb analysed the 5' RACE reads with MiXCR anew, one entry per CDR3 protein. The repertoire holds 630,000 or so distinct CDR3 sequences, less than 35% seen once, with 15% to 19% in the top ten. Sequencing used blood. These receptors were taken from a woman older than 75 in good health.

This clonotype was observed a few times. This chain connects TRBV2 to TRBJ1-6; TRBD1 agrees at 11 bases. Germline V gene data show CDR1 as SNHLY and CDR2 as FYNNEI. The J segment lost 9 bases and the V segment lost 8 bases, leaving 9 bases of the junction unmatched. This CDR3 region has 15 residues. CDR3 sequence: CASAKQDRGLSPLHF. Written as DNA, the CDR3 is TGTGCCAGCGCAAAACAGGACAGGGGGCTTTCACCCCTCCACTTT.

This clonotype has a count of ten or more. This chain uses TRBV5-6 with TRBJ1-5, with D possibly TRBD1 on 6 matching bases. The ends were cut back, 4 bases at V and 3 bases at J, with 11 bases in the middle. This CDR3 has 14 residues. The germline V gene has CDR1 SGHDT and CDR2 YYEEEE. This CDR3 reads CASSRTGPNQPQHF. CDR3 DNA: TGTGCCAGCAGCCGTACAGGGCCCAATCAGCCCCAGCATTTT. The complete variable domain, with remaining parts taken from reference TRBV5-6 and TRBJ1-5, reads DAGVTQSPTHLIKTRGQQVTLRCSPKSGHDTVSWYQQALGQGPQFIFQYYEEEERQRGNFPDRFSGHQFPNYSSELNVNALLLGDSALYLCASSRTGPNQPQHFGDGTRLSIL.

As concerns this clonotype: Sequence at one end of the junction differs from germline and may be a read error. This rearrangement joins TRBV7-6 to TRBJ1-5, with TRBD1 matching over 8 bases. The CDR3 runs 17 residues. Germline CDR1 SGHVS, CDR2 FNYEAQ. DNA for the CDR3: TGTGCCAACAGCCCAAATCCAGGGGGCCTCGGCAATCAGCCCCAGCATTTT. It specifies CANSPNPGGLGNQPQHF.

Many counts were recorded for this clonotype. V usage is TRBV27 and J usage is TRBJ2-1; D gene ambiguous. The CDR3 sequence is 14 residues long. With 4 bases removed from V and 9 bases from J, the gap between germline ends came to 16 bases. The germline gives CDR1 MNHEY, CDR2 SMNVEV (reference sequence). DNA for the CDR3: TGTGCCAGCAGTTCCCGAGGCAATTATGCTGAGCAGTTCTTC. Its translation is CASSSRGNYAEQFF.

This clonotype has ten or more counts. This chain connects TRBV20-1 to TRBJ1-6; 9 bases map to TRBD1. From germline, CDR1 is DFQATT and CDR2 SNEGSKA (reference sequence). CDR3 size: 15 residues. Unmatched junction bases numbered 8, after V lost 3 bases and J lost 8 bases. The CDR3 coding sequence is TGCAGTGCTAGTGACAGGGGGACTTTTGATTCACCCCTCCACTTT. It encodes CSASDRGTFDSPLHF.

This clonotype was recorded many times. CDR3 amino acids: CASSFSNGGGNEQFF. The DNA of the CDR3 is TGTGCCAGCAGCTTCTCAAACGGGGGGGGCAATGAGCAGTTCTTC. The chain employs TRBV7-9 and TRBJ2-1; 8 nucleotides agree with TRBD2. Germline CDR1 reads SEHNR; CDR2 reads FQNEAQ (reference sequence). This CDR3 is 15 amino acids long. With 3 bases clipped from V and 6 bases from J, the junction kept 7 bases outside the gene matches.

Notes on this clonotype: A single base separates this from a much larger clone, so it may be a read error. V gene TRBV20-1 combines with J gene TRBJ2-7; D might be TRBD1 (5 bases). Trimming left V 3 bases short and J 2 bases short, with 14 bases between. The CDR3 totals 14 residues. Germline CDR1 and CDR2: DFQATT and SNEGSKA (reference sequence). CDR3 protein: CSARDQGSPYEQYF. As DNA, the CDR3 is TGCAGTGCTAGGGACCAGGGAAGCCCCTACGAGCAGTACTTC.